These 29 T cell receptor beta chains were all obtained from the same sample, sequenced in a study of shared clonotypes between healthy human individuals. This table comes from immunoSEQ multiplex PCR, and its TCRdb copy is limited to in-frame clones, with some not included. Altogether millions of clones are present, 85% to 95% being singletons, with the ten largest covering roughly 0.13%. Sequencing was done on a sample of naive CD4+ T cells sorted from blood. Subset specified: CD45RA+ positively selected. All receptors come from a young man in good health.

The chain has TRBV21-1 and TRBJ1-6; the table gives TRBD1 as D, unverified against the DNA. TRBV21-1 has pseudogene status. CDR3 size: 11 residues. In nucleotides, the CDR3 is TGTGCCAGCAGCAAAGGGGACAGGGAACCCTTT. Its translation: CASSKGDREPF.

The chain links TRBV9 to TRBJ1-1; TRBD1 aligns across 8 bases. V shed 3 bases, J shed 8 bases, and the junction held 12 bases outside the gene matches. The CDR3 extends over 15 amino acids. Germline V gene lookup returns CDR1 SGDLS and CDR2 YYNGEE. In nucleotides, the CDR3 is TGTGCCAGCAGCGCCCTCGGACAGGGTCTGAAAGAAGCTTTCTTT. As protein: CASSALGQGLKEAFF.

This chain uses TRBV30 with TRBJ1-2; no firm D call. The CDR3 is 11 residues long. V shed 7 bases and J shed 4 bases, with 10 bases lying between them. The germline gives CDR1 GTSNPN, CDR2 SVGIG (reference sequence). The CDR3 spells CALGRTYGYTF. The CDR3 nucleotides read TGTGCCTTAGGGCGGACCTATGGCTACACCTTC.

The V gene is TRBV7-8, the J gene TRBJ1-4, with TRBD1 matching over 9 bases. The germline gives CDR1 SGHVS, CDR2 FQNEAQ. Germline trimming cut 4 bases from V and 14 bases from J; bases unmatched to any gene: 11. The CDR3 is 14 amino acids. The CDR3 region is CASSSRDRETDLFF. The CDR3 DNA is TGTGCCAGCAGCTCCCGGGACAGGGAAACAGACCTGTTTTTT.

The chain couples TRBV6-5 to TRBJ2-7, with 7 nucleotides matching TRBD1. Trimming cost V 6 bases and J 2 bases; bases outside gene matches: 7. CDR1 MNHEY and CDR2 SVGAGI come from the germline V gene. The CDR3 extends over 14 amino acids. CDR3 amino acids: CASRGTVATYEQYF. The CDR3 bases are TGTGCCAGCAGGGGGACAGTCGCAACCTACGAGCAGTACTTC.

The gene calls are TRBV5-4 and TRBJ1-4; a weak D match, TRBD1 (6 bases). There are 15 residues in the CDR3. Germline V gives CDR1 SGHNT, CDR2 YYREEE (reference sequence). V lost 4 bases and J lost 4, with 14 bases in between. The DNA of the CDR3 is TGTGCCAGCAGCCCGGGAGGGGGTTATAATGAAAAACTGTTTTTT. Translating it yields CASSPGGGYNEKLFF. Based on the CDR3 plus reference TRBV5-4 and TRBJ1-4, the full variable domain is ETGVTQSPTHLIKTRGQQVTLRCSSQSGHNTVSWYQQALGQGPQFIFQYYREEENGRGNFPPRFSGLQFPNYSSELNVNALELDDSALYLCASSPGGGYNEKLFFGSGTQLSVL.

The chain recombines TRBV6-1 with TRBJ2-7; D gene ambiguous. The CDR3 runs 11 residues. The V end was cut by 3 bases, the J end by 5 bases, with 5 bases between. Looked up from germline, CDR1 is MNHNS and CDR2 is SASEGT. The CDR3 loop reads CASSDANEQYF. The CDR3 DNA reads as TGTGCCAGCAGTGACGCGAACGAGCAGTACTTC.

The chain is built from TRBV7-2 and TRBJ2-5, with D unresolved. CDR3 length: 11 amino acids. Trimming shortened V by 6 bases and J by 3 bases, and 5 bases separated the two germline ends. Germline V gene data show CDR1 as SGHTA and CDR2 as FQGNSA. The CDR3 bases are TGTGCCAGCAGTACCAAAGAGACCCAGTACTTC. Amino acids: CASSTKETQYF.

The genes are TRBV7-9 and TRBJ1-5; tentatively, D is TRBD1 (5 bases). The V end was cut by 1 base, the J end by 2 bases, with 9 bases between. The CDR3 has 15 residues. Germline lookup yields CDR1 SEHNR and CDR2 FQNEAQ (reference sequence). The CDR3 protein is CASSLVGGGNQPQHF. The CDR3 DNA follows: TGTGCCAGCAGCTTAGTCGGGGGAGGCAATCAGCCCCAGCATTTT. Using reference TRBV7-9 and TRBJ1-5 for the parts outside the CDR3, the full variable domain is DTGVSQNPRHKITKRGQNVTFRCDPISEHNRLYWYRQTLGQGPEFLTYFQNEAQLEKSRLLSDRFSAERPKGSFSTLEIQRTEQGDSAMYLCASSLVGGGNQPQHFGDGTRLSIL.

The chain joins TRBV9 to TRBJ1-3; tentatively, D is TRBD1 (6 bases). The V gene lost 3 bases and the J gene lost 0 bases, with 13 bases spanning the gap. CDR3 length: 16 amino acids. The V gene's germline CDR1 is SGDLS and CDR2 YYNGEE. CDR3 nucleotides: TGTGCCAGCAGCGCTGGACAGTGGCCCTCTGGAAACACCATATATTTT. This gives the protein CASSAGQWPSGNTIYF.

This chain joins TRBV28 and TRBJ1-2, with 12 positions matching TRBD1. This CDR3 region has 20 residues. Germline loops: CDR1 MDHEN, CDR2 SYDVKM. V lost 6 bases to trimming and J lost 2 bases; unmatched junction nucleotides: 19. The CDR3 protein is CASRSIRFRGQGAKNYGYTF. CDR3 sequence (DNA): TGTGCCAGCAGGTCGATTAGGTTCCGGGGACAGGGGGCGAAGAACTATGGCTACACCTTC.

The chain is built from TRBV5-6 and TRBJ1-4; perhaps TRBD1 as D (5 bases). Germline CDR1 is SGHDT and CDR2 is YYEEEE. The CDR3 runs to 15 residues. Trimming stripped 1 base from V and 6 bases from J, with 13 bases between. Here the CDR3 DNA reads TGTGCCAGCAGCTTGATTGGGGGAGGTGATGAAAAACTGTTTTTT. It is translated as CASSLIGGGDEKLFF.

V usage is TRBV5-1 and J usage is TRBJ2-1, with 10 bases identical to TRBD2. CDR3 length: 14 residues. V was pared by 5 bases and J by 10 bases, with 9 bases of the junction left unmatched. Germline V gives CDR1 SGHRS, CDR2 YFSETQ. This CDR3 is CASRGLAGAREQFF. The CDR3 coding sequence is TGCGCCAGCAGAGGGCTAGCGGGAGCTAGAGAGCAGTTCTTC.

The genes are TRBV6-1 and TRBJ2-7, with D perhaps TRBD1 (6 bases). CDR1 is MNHNS and CDR2 is SASEGT in the germline V gene. The V gene lost 4 bases and the J gene lost 4 bases, with 17 bases spanning the gap. This CDR3 has 15 residues. The CDR3 spells CASSARGTGRYEQYF. The CDR3 DNA reads as TGTGCCAGCAGTGCCAGGGGAACAGGTCGGTACGAGCAGTACTTC.

This clone was recorded once. The genes are TRBV10-2 and TRBJ1-1, with TRBD1 as a possible D gene (6 bases). V dropped 10 bases and J dropped 1 base, with 16 bases sitting between them. This CDR3 is built from 14 residues. CDR1 and CDR2 from the germline V gene are WSHSY and SAAADI. The CDR3 loop is CATIPGATNTEAFF. In nucleotides, the CDR3 is TGCGCCACCATCCCGGGGGCGACGAACACTGAAGCTTTCTTT.

The chain is built from TRBV7-3 and TRBJ1-1; tentatively, D is TRBD1 (5 bases). Germline lookup yields CDR1 SGHTA and CDR2 FQGTGA. Between the trimmed V and J ends, which lost 5 bases and 5 bases, there was a span of 12 bases. The CDR3 runs 13 residues. The CDR3 here is CASSLQEGTEAFF. CDR3 bases: TGTGCCAGCAGCCTACAGGAAGGGACTGAAGCTTTCTTT.

The chain is built from TRBV29-1 and TRBJ2-3; 7 positions match TRBD1. The CDR3 contains 13 residues. With 7 bases clipped from V and 7 bases from J, the junction kept 11 bases outside the gene matches. CDR1 is SQVTM, CDR2 ANQGSEA, per germline. The CDR3 is CSGSPGQLNTQYF. Here the CDR3 DNA reads TGCAGCGGATCTCCGGGACAGCTAAATACGCAGTATTTT.

Comments on this clone: The limits of the CDR3 on the DNA are not certain, so only TCRdb's listed CDR3 is given. The genes are TRBV6-5 and TRBJ2-7; no DNA check was done on the table's D call, TRBD1. Germline V lookup: CDR1 MNHEY, CDR2 SVGAGI. Including both end residues, the CDR3 is 15 amino acids long. Here the CDR3 reads CASSYGFGTGNPLYF.

V gene TRBV18 combines with J gene TRBJ2-7, with 13 nucleotides matching TRBD2. CDR1 is KGHSH, CDR2 LQKENI, per germline. This CDR3 is 14 amino acids long. Unmatched junction bases numbered 6, after V lost 6 bases and J lost 7 bases. CDR3 protein: CASSRTSGSGEQYF. The CDR3 bases are TGTGCCAGCTCCCGGACTAGCGGGAGTGGGGAGCAGTACTTC.

The chain has TRBV30 and TRBJ1-1; D ambiguous. The V gene's germline CDR1 is GTSNPN and CDR2 SVGIG (reference sequence). The V end was cut by 0 bases, the J end by 0 bases, with 11 bases between. This CDR3 has 15 amino acids. The CDR3 DNA follows: TGTGCCTGGAGTGTACGAGGGCAGGTGAACACTGAAGCTTTCTTT. Its translation is CAWSVRGQVNTEAFF. Supplemented by reference TRBV30 and TRBJ1-1, the full variable domain reads SQTIHQWPATLVQPVGSPLSLECTVEGTSNPNLYWYRQAAGRGLQLLFYSVGIGQISSEVPQNLSASRPQDRQFILSSKKLLLSDSGFYLCAWSVRGQVNTEAFFGQGTRLTVV.

V gene TRBV6-5 combines with J gene TRBJ2-4, with 8 positions matching TRBD1. This CDR3 comprises 13 residues. Germline assignment: CDR1 MNHEY and CDR2 SVGAGI. J was trimmed by 8 bases and V by 4 bases; bases with no gene match: 4. In nucleotides, the CDR3 is TGTGCCAGCAGTTTGACAGGGGAGGACATTCAGTACTTC. Translated, it gives CASSLTGEDIQYF.

This clone showed up just once. The rearrangement links TRBV7-3 to TRBJ2-2; D is perhaps TRBD1 (6 bases). This CDR3 has 15 residues. Germline CDR1 and CDR2: SGHTA and FQGTGA. V was shortened by 10 bases and J by 1 base, with 16 bases between the two germline ends. As DNA, the CDR3 is TGTGCCACCCAGCTGGGGGCAGGGAACACCGGGGAGCTGTTTTTT. Its protein product is CATQLGAGNTGELFF.

The chain combines TRBV11-1 with TRBJ1-2; D call uncertain. This CDR3 comprises 11 residues. Per the germline V gene, CDR1 is SGHAT and CDR2 is FQDESV (reference sequence). V lost 5 bases and J 8 bases, leaving 9 bases between the germline ends. CDR3 in amino acids: CASSQKGGYTF. The CDR3 region has the DNA TGTGCCAGCAGCCAGAAAGGCGGCTACACCTTC.

V usage is TRBV4-3 and J usage is TRBJ2-2, with 8 nucleotides matching TRBD2. The length of the CDR3 is 17 residues. The J segment lost 4 bases and the V segment lost 1 base, leaving 8 bases of the junction unmatched. CDR1 and CDR2 (germline): LGHNA, YSLEER. The CDR3 is CASSQAPKREITGELFF. The CDR3 nucleotides read TGCGCCAGCAGCCAAGCACCCAAGCGGGAGATCACCGGGGAGCTGTTTTTT.

The chain carries TRBV9 and TRBJ1-6; TRBD1 matches at 8 bases. The CDR3 covers 15 residues. Trimming at V came to 4 bases and at J to 8 bases, leaving 8 bases not matched to a gene. Germline V gene lookup returns CDR1 SGDLS and CDR2 YYNGEE. The CDR3 DNA reads TGTGCCAGCAGCCGAGCAGGGGGCACCTATTCACCCCTCCACTTT. Protein: CASSRAGGTYSPLHF.

CDR3 sequence: CASRAPDRVTEAFF. Here the CDR3 DNA reads TGTGCCAGCAGGGCCCCGGACAGGGTAACTGAAGCTTTCTTT. This sequence joins TRBV2 and TRBJ1-1; the match to TRBD1 covers 8 bases. The V gene end was trimmed by 6 bases and the J gene end by 5 bases; junction bases not matched to a gene: 8. CDR1 is SNHLY and CDR2 is FYNNEI in the germline V gene. The CDR3 length is 14 residues.

This clone showed up just once. This chain joins TRBV9 and TRBJ2-7, with 8 bases aligning to TRBD1. Germline V gene data show CDR1 as SGDLS and CDR2 as YYNGEE. The V segment lost 0 bases and the J segment 4 bases; nucleotides outside the gene matches: 6. This CDR3 comprises 15 residues. The chain's CDR3 is CASSVGTGTLYEQYF. DNA of the CDR3: TGTGCCAGCAGCGTAGGGACAGGGACTCTATACGAGCAGTACTTC.

The rearrangement links TRBV4-1 to TRBJ1-4; no reliable D call. The V gene's germline CDR1 is MGHRA and CDR2 YSYEKL. CDR3 length: 14 amino acids. V lost 0 bases to trimming and J lost 7 bases, with 9 bases between them. The CDR3 DNA sequence: TGCGCCAGCAGCCAAGATCTAGTGAGTGAAAAACTGTTTTTT. Translating gives CASSQDLVSEKLFF.

The rearrangement uses TRBV18 and TRBJ2-7; TRBD1 is a possible D gene (5 bases). The CDR3 spans 14 residues. Germline lookup yields CDR1 KGHSH and CDR2 LQKENI. V was trimmed by 3 bases and J by 2 bases, leaving 11 bases between them. DNA for the CDR3: TGTGCCAGCTCACCTCGGACACTTACCTACGAGCAGTACTTC. It specifies CASSPRTLTYEQYF.